This TCR beta chain was sequenced for a study of cytomegalovirus exposure and HLA in healthy donors. Study results and caveats: Most TCR sequences were seen very rarely across donors, but some public TCRs occurred in many.

13 Jbeta primers and 60 Vbeta primers were used for the PCR. The method was immunoSEQ multiplex PCR; TCRdb's version includes in-frame clones alone and lacks a portion of them. The sample has under 200,000 clones, 80% to 85% seen once. This clone was counted a single time. Its antigen is currently unknown. The clonotype originates from a woman younger than 30 in good health and CMV-seronegative. The sequencing sample was made of PBMCs.

The DNA for the CDR3 is TGTGCCAGCAGCTTCGGGAGTTCAGATACGCAGTATTTT. As protein: CASSFGSSDTQYF. J is TRBJ2-3 and V is TRBV7-7, with D possibly matching TRBD2 (6 bases). CDR3 length: 13 amino acids. CDR1 is SSHAT and CDR2 is FNYEAQ in the germline V gene (reference sequence). V lost 3 bases, J lost 4 bases, and 8 bases lay in between.